These 13 T cell receptor beta chains came from one sample sequenced in a study of CD8 T cells in ankylosing spondylitis. Overall study findings and caveats: A motif in TCR beta, a set of under ten highly homologous variants, appeared characteristic of ankylosing spondylitis blood.

The antigens these receptors bind are not known. TCRdb used MiXCR to reprocess the 5' RACE reads, holding one entry per CDR3 protein. Among hundreds of thousands of distinct CDR3 sequences listed, roughly 12% were seen once. What was sequenced was blood, either unsorted or a sorted T cell fraction (not recorded which). These receptors all stem from a male donor with ankylosing spondylitis.

This clonotype was seen a few times. The chain couples TRBV4-2 to TRBJ1-1; D is uncertain. The CDR3 runs to 17 residues. The germline V and J ends were trimmed by 1 base and 4 bases, with 19 bases remaining between them. The germline CDR1 and CDR2 sequences are LGHNA and YNFKEQ. The CDR3, as DNA: TGTGCCAGCAGCCAAGGGATTGGGTTTAATAGCGGCACTGAAGCTTTCTTT. This encodes CASSQGIGFNSGTEAFF.

This clonotype came up a few times. The chain has TRBV6-5 and TRBJ1-1, with 10 bases lining up with TRBD1. The junction had 3 bases not matched to a gene; V was cut back by 2 bases and J by 0 bases. Germline-derived CDR1 and CDR2 are MNHEY and SVGAGI. This CDR3 is 16 amino acids long. CDR3 loop: CASSYGTGVMNTEAFF. The CDR3 nucleotides are TGTGCCAGCAGTTACGGGACAGGGGTTATGAACACTGAAGCTTTCTTT.

The gene calls are TRBV6-5 and TRBJ1-2; D possibly corresponds to TRBD1 (5 bases). Germline CDR1 MNHEY, CDR2 SVGAGI. V was cut by 4 bases and J by 0 bases, with 9 bases left in between. The CDR3 covers 14 residues. The CDR3 DNA reads TGTGCCAGCAGTTTGAGACAGACTAACTATGGCTACACCTTC. Translated, it gives CASSLRQTNYGYTF.

In its sample, this clonotype was seen a few times. In nucleotides, the CDR3 is TGTGCCAGCAGGTCAACCGGGACCTACAACTACGAGCAGTACTTC. The encoded protein is CASRSTGTYNYEQYF. The genes are TRBV6-1 and TRBJ2-7; the D gene could be TRBD1 or TRBD2 (5 bases each). The CDR3 is made up of 15 amino acids. CDR1 is MNHNS and CDR2 is SASEGT in the germline V gene. Between the trimmed V and J ends, which lost 6 bases and 3 bases, there was a span of 18 bases.

This clonotype was observed many times. The V gene is TRBV20-1, the J gene TRBJ2-1; 9 bases match TRBD1. Losses at the gene ends were 0 bases for V and 4 bases for J; bases not matched to a gene: 4. This CDR3 comprises 15 residues. Germline assignment: CDR1 DFQATT and CDR2 SNEGSKA (reference sequence). The CDR3 sequence is CSARDGDREYNEQFF. CDR3 coding DNA: TGCAGTGCTAGAGATGGGGACAGGGAGTACAATGAGCAGTTCTTC.

In this sample, this clonotype turned up a few times. The genes are TRBV5-1 and TRBJ1-4; the D is unclear. Trimming cost V 4 bases and J 7 bases, with 11 bases left between them. Germline V gene data show CDR1 as SGHRS and CDR2 as YFSETQ. The CDR3 spans 13 residues. The CDR3 region is CASSPQPAEKLFF. The CDR3 DNA sequence: TGCGCCAGCAGCCCGCAACCTGCTGAAAAACTGTTTTTT.

This clonotype was found many times. The chain recombines TRBV29-1 with TRBJ2-1; 10 bases match TRBD2. This CDR3 region has 13 residues. Germline assignment: CDR1 SQVTM and CDR2 ANQGSEA. V lost 5 bases and J lost 2; bases outside the gene matches: 0. CDR3 coding DNA: TGCAGCGTTAGCGGGAGGGCCTACAATGAGCAGTTCTTC. The encoded protein is CSVSGRAYNEQFF.

This clonotype was picked up a small number of times. The J gene is TRBJ2-1, the V gene TRBV5-1; 7 bases map to TRBD2. The ends lost 4 bases at V and 11 bases at J; junction bases unmatched: 12. In germline, CDR1 is SGHRS, CDR2 YFSETQ. The CDR3 length is 14 residues. The CDR3 sequence: CASSPREGRGQQFF. The CDR3 nucleotides are TGCGCCAGCAGCCCCAGGGAGGGTAGAGGTCAGCAGTTCTTC.

The chain carries TRBV6-2 or TRBV6-3 and TRBJ2-3; D might be TRBD1 (6 bases). Trimming removed 8 bases from V and 0 bases from J, with 12 bases in between. Germline CDR1 is MNHEY and CDR2 is SVGEGT. This CDR3 region has 14 residues. The chain's CDR3 is CASRKTGSTDTQYF. As DNA, the CDR3 is TGTGCCAGCCGAAAAACAGGGAGCACAGATACGCAGTATTTT.

The chain has TRBV6-1 and TRBJ2-7, with 11 nucleotides matching TRBD1. With 7 bases clipped from V and 3 bases from J, the junction kept 8 bases outside the gene matches. Per germline, CDR1 MNHNS and CDR2 SASEGT. The CDR3 has 15 residues. The CDR3 region is CASNPRDRGYYEQYF. CDR3 bases: TGTGCCAGCAATCCTAGGGACAGGGGGTACTACGAGCAGTACTTC.

This clonotype was seen a few times. V gene TRBV5-8 combines with J gene TRBJ2-7; D is possibly TRBD2 (6 bases). This CDR3 has 15 residues. Germline V gives CDR1 SGHTS, CDR2 YDEGEE. V was cut by 4 bases and J by 3 bases, with 17 bases left in between. Written as DNA, the CDR3 is TGTGCCAGCAGCCGGATGGGAGGTAGCGGCTACGAGCAGTACTTC. It encodes CASSRMGGSGYEQYF.

Concerning this clonotype: The junction does not match germline at one end; this may be a read error. The V gene is TRBV20-1, the J gene TRBJ2-1; 7 bases agree with TRBD2. The germline V gene has CDR1 DFQATT and CDR2 SNEGSKA (reference sequence). The CDR3 runs to 16 residues. CDR3 protein: CCARARWGGTYNEQFF. In DNA, the CDR3 is TGCTGTGCTAGAGCCCGATGGGGGGGTACCTACAATGAGCAGTTCTTC.

The rearrangement links TRBV19 to TRBJ1-5; D remains ambiguous. This CDR3 region has 13 residues. From germline, CDR1 is LNHDA and CDR2 SQIVND (reference sequence). V was trimmed by 3 bases and J by 4 bases, leaving 7 bases between them. The CDR3 coding sequence is TGTGCCAGTAGTATTGTAAAGAATCAGCCCCAGCATTTT. Amino acids: CASSIVKNQPQHF.